The following is a T cell receptor (beta chain) sequence with its context. This clone's antigen is unknown. The sample holds no much larger clone one base away, and base qualities are not on file. From its cysteine to its phenylalanine, the CDR3 spans 13 amino acids. The DNA shown is the 39-base CDR3, in frame from base 1. V loses 7 bases of germline sequence and J loses 3 bases, and the interval between the two ends is 10 bases. The germline V gene specifies MNHEY as CDR1 and SVGAGI as CDR2. TCR CDR3 regions were amplified from genomic DNA by multiplex PCR using the deep immunoSEQ assay. Extracted genomic DNA from each cell subset was spread evenly across all wells of several immunoSEQ 96-well plates, with each plate serving as a replicate. For unsorted PBMC, approximately 0.3 ug of genomic DNA, equivalent to around 30,000 T cell genomes, went into each replicate PCR. Genomic DNA from unsorted PBMC was sequenced over ten immunoSEQ deep assay plates. The purified libraries were quantified using a Qubit 3.0 fluorometer, sized with a Bioanalyzer 2100, and then quantified again using the KAPA Library Quantification kit. Every immunoSEQ 96-well plate was sequenced on a separate single-read 150-cycle Illumina NextSeq 550 flow cell. From the authors' description of their analysis: The immunoSEQ output contained only junctional sequences without quality scores, so filtering could not match that applied to full-length reads. To assign V/J genes and CDR3, sequences were annotated using PyIR, a Python wrapper for IgBLAST v1.9, with IMGT germline references. Reads with weak V/J assignments (E-value above 1e-6), missing CDR3, stop codons, out-of-frame junctions, or ambiguous translated residues were removed. V3J clonotypes were defined as sequences sharing the same inferred V gene, J gene, and CDR3 amino acid sequence. To compute the percentage overlap between repertoires, the number of shared unique clonotypes was divided by the size of the smaller repertoire. Repertoire richness was assessed with RTK rarefaction, the Chao1 estimator, and Recon v2.1 estimates of unobserved clonotypes. TCRdb limited this immuneACCESS table to in-frame rearrangements with V and J called. A share of clones is missing; checked studies link under half to unresolved V genes, and the rest is unexplained. That table furnishes V, J and clone size, whereas the DNA furnished D and trimming. This sample lists 450,000 to 550,000 clones; 70% to 80% were detected once. 10% to 15% of the sample belongs to the ten largest clones.

The data belong to a study of shared clonotypes between healthy human individuals (dated by TCRdb to 2018 to 2021). Background for the entire study: Three men and two women, aged 18 to 49 years, made up the cohort. Between about 0.8 and 9.5 billion PBMCs per donor were obtained by leukapheresis. Libraries were prepared and TCR repertoires were sequenced by different laboratories using diverse techniques, in order to increase sequencing depth and limit assay-specific biases. To estimate repertoire size and how much clonotypes are shared between individuals, the study performed deep sequencing of blood TCR repertoires from about 5 healthy adults. What the work shows at the level of the full study, not this receptor alone: Sampling was restricted to blood, and TCR repertoires in tissue are likely to differ from TCR repertoires in blood. Because the study included only a small number of donors, the genetic and exposure-history diversity represented was limited. Pairwise subsampling indicated that sequencing depth was expected to affect the degree of clonotype sharing among donors.

Healthy HIV-negative adults with no recently reported acute infections or vaccinations were included as donors. All donors were Caucasian adults living in Nashville, Tennessee, USA. For unsorted samples, about 90 million PBMCs were counted and genomic DNA was extracted with the QIAamp DNA Blood Mini kit. Blood was collected by leukapheresis, and PBMCs were isolated by Ficoll-Histopaque density gradient centrifugation and then cryopreserved in liquid nitrogen vapor phase. Sequenced material: PBMCs. The rearrangement combines TRBV6-5 with TRBJ1-5; TRBD1 is a weak D gene call, 5 bases matching. The clonotype comes from a woman between 40 and 55 years old in good health. Some clones in this sample may be carry-over from other donors' samples. The DNA is as follows: TGTGCCAGCAACACAGGTTTCAATCAGCCCCAGCATTTT. This yields the protein CASNTGFNQPQHF.